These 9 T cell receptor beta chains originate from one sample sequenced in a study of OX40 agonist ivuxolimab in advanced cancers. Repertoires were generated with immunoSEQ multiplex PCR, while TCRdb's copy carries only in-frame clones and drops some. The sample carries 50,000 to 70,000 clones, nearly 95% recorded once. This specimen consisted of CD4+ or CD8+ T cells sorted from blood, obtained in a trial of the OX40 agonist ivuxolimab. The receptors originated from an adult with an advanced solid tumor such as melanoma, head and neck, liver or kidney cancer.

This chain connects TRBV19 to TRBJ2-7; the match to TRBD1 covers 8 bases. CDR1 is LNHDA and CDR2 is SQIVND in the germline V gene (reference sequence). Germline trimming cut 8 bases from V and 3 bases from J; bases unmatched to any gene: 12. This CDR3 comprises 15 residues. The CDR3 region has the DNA TGTGCCAGTCAATGGGCCTGGGGACAGGTCTACGAGCAGTACTTC. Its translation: CASQWAWGQVYEQYF. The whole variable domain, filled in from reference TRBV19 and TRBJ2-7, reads DGGITQSPKYLFRKEGQNVTLSCEQNLNHDAMYWYRQDPGQGLRLIYYSQIVNDFQKGDIAEGYSVSREKKESFPLTVTSAQKNPTAFYLCASQWAWGQVYEQYFGPGTRLTVT.

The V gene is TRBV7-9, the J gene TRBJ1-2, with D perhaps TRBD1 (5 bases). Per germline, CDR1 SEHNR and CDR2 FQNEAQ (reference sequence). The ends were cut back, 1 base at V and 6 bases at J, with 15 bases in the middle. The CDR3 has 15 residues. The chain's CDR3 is CASSLGAGFWDGYTF. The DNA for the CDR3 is TGTGCCAGCAGCTTAGGTGCAGGGTTTTGGGATGGCTACACCTTC.

CDR3 sequence: CAISELTSGAYEQYF. The CDR3 coding sequence is TGTGCCATCAGTGAGTTAACTAGCGGAGCCTACGAGCAGTACTTC. The rearrangement links TRBV10-3 to TRBJ2-7; TRBD2 matches at 8 bases. Germline loops: CDR1 ENHRY, CDR2 SYGVKD. The CDR3 consists of 15 residues. V was clipped by 1 base and J by 2 bases; unmatched bases: 4.

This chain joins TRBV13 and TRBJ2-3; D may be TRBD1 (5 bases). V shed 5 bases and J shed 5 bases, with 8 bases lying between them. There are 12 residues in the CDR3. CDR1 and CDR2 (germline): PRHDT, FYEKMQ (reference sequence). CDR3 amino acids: CASSPTGDTQYF. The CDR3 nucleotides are TGTGCCAGCAGCCCCACAGGAGATACGCAGTATTTT.

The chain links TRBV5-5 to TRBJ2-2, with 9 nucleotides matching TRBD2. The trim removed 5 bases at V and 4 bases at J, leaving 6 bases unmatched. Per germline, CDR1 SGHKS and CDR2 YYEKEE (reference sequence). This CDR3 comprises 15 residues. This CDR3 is CASSYRTSATGELFF. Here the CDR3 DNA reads TGTGCCAGCAGTTACAGGACTAGCGCCACCGGGGAGCTGTTTTTT.

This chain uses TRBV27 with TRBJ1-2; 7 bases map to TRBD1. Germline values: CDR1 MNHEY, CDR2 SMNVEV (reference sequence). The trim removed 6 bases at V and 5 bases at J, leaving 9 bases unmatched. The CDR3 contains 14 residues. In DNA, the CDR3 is TGTGCCAGCAGGGGGACTGACAGGGTATATGGCTACACCTTC. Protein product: CASRGTDRVYGYTF.

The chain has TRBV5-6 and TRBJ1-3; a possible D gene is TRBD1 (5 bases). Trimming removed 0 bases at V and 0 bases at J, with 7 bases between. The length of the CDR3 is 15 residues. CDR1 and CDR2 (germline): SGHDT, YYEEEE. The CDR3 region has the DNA TGTGCCAGCAGCTTGGGGGGGTACTCTGGAAACACCATATATTTT. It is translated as CASSLGGYSGNTIYF.

The CDR3 protein is CASSFTGFGAKGNEQFF. CDR3 bases: TGTGCCAGCAGTTTCACAGGTTTCGGGGCGAAGGGGAATGAGCAGTTCTTC. The chain joins TRBV28 to TRBJ2-1; possibly TRBD1 or TRBD2 for D (5 bases each). The CDR3 has 17 residues. From germline, CDR1 is MDHEN and CDR2 SYDVKM. Trimming took off 3 bases at V and 7 bases at J, with 22 bases between the two ends.

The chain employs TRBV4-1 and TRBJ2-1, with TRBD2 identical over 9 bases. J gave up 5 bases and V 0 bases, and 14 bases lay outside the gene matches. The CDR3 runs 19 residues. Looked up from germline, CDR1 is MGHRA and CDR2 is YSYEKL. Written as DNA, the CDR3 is TGCGCCAGCAGCCAAGATATACTAGCGGGTACCTATGGCGACAATGAGCAGTTCTTC. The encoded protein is CASSQDILAGTYGDNEQFF.